This TCR beta chain was sequenced in a study of molecular identifiers for immune sequencing clone quantification. Unmatched junction bases numbered 11, after V lost 8 bases and J lost 4 bases. This CDR3 is built from 14 residues. CDR1 is SGDLS and CDR2 is YYNGEE in the germline V gene. Regarding this clonotype: This may be a read error, as it is one base from a much larger clone.

TCRdb re-derived calls from the PCR reads in MiXCR, one entry per CDR3 protein. Of around 480,000 distinct CDR3 sequences in the sample, around 25% were seen once. This TCR derives from a human donor in good health. Some libraries in this study had Jurkat cell RNA spiked in. The chain carries TRBV9 and TRBJ1-1; 7 nucleotides agree with TRBD1. Material: naive CD8+ T cells from blood, with Jurkat cell RNA spiked in. Stated subset: FACS-sorted CD8+CD4-CCR7+CD45RA+ naive T cells. This chain's CDR3 is CASTGGSGGTEAFF. CDR3 nucleotide sequence: TGTGCCAGTACTGGGGGATCAGGGGGCACTGAAGCTTTCTTT.